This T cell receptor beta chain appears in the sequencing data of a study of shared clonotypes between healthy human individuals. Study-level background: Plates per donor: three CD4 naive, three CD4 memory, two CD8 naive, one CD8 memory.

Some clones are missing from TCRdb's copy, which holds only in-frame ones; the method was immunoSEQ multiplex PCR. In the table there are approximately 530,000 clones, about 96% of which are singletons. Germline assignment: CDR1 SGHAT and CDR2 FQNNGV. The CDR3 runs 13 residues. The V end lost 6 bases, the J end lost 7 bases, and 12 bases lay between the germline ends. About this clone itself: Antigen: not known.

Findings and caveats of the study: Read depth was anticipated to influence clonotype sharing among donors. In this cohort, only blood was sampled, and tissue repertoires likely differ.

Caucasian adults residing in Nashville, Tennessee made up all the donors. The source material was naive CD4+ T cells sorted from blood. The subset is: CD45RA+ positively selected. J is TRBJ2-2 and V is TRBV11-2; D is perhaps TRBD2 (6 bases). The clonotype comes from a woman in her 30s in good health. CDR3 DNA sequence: TGTGCCAGCAGGGGGGGAGCGGTCGGGGAGCTGTTTTTT. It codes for CASRGGAVGELFF.